Below, one T cell receptor beta chain is given with its context. Its antigen is not known. The data stem from a study of cytomegalovirus exposure and HLA in healthy donors. Study outcomes and limitations: Investigators reported about 160 TCR beta chains as tied to cytomegalovirus.

An approximately 120-subject validation cohort, separate from the approximately 670-subject first cohort, supplied the donors. Trimming pared 4 bases from V and 4 bases from J, leaving 13 bases between. CDR1 is SNHLY and CDR2 is FYNNEI in the germline V gene. The CDR3 is 14 residues long. The table came from immunoSEQ multiplex PCR; TCRdb's copy has only in-frame clones and leaves some out. The sample gives about 360,000 clones, 86% of which show up once; approximately 0.8% is in the top ten. The sample comprised PBMCs. The TCR originated in a woman between 18 and 29 years old in good health and CMV-seronegative. V and J are TRBV2 and TRBJ1-2; D is possibly TRBD1 (6 bases). The CDR3 loop reads CASSAQGTSYGYTF. The CDR3 DNA reads TGTGCCAGCAGTGCTCAGGGGACTAGCTATGGCTACACCTTC.